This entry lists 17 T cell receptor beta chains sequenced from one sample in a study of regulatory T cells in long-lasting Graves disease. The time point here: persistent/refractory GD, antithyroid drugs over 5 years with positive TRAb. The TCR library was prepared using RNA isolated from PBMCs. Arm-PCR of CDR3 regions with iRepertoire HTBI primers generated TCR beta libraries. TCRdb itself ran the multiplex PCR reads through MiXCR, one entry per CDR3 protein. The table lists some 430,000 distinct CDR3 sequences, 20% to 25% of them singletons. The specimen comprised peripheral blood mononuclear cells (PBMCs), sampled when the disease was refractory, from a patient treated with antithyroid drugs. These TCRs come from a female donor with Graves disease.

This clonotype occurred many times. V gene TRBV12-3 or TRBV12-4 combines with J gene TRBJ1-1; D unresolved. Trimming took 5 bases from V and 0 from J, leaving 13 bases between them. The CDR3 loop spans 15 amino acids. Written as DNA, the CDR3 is TGTGCCAGCAGTCCAAAACGACTCCTGAACACTGAAGCTTTCTTT. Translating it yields CASSPKRLLNTEAFF.

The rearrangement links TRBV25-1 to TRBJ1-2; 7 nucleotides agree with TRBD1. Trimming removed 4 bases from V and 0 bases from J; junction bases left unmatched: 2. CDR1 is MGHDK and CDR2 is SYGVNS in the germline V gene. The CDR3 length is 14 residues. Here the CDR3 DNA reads TGTGCCAGCAGTGGGACAGGAGCTAACTATGGCTACACCTTC. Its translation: CASSGTGANYGYTF.

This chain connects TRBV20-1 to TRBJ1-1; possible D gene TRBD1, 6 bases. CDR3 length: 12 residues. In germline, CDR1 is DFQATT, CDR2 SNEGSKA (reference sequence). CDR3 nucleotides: TGCAGGACAGGACAGCGGAACACTGAAGCTTTCTTT. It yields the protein CRTGQRNTEAFF.

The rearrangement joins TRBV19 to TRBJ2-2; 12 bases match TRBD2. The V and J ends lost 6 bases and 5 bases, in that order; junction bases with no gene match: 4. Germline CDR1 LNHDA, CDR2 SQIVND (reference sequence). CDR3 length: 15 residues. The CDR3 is CASSLAGGLTGELFF. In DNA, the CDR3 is TGTGCCAGTAGCCTAGCGGGAGGGCTGACCGGGGAGCTGTTTTTT.

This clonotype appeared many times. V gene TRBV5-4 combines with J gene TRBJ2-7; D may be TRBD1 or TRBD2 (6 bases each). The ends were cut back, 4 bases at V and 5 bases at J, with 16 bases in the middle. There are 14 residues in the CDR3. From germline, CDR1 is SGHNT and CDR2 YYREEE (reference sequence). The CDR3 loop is CASSTAKGGHEQYF. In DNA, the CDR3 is TGTGCCAGCAGCACAGCCAAAGGGGGGCACGAGCAGTACTTC.

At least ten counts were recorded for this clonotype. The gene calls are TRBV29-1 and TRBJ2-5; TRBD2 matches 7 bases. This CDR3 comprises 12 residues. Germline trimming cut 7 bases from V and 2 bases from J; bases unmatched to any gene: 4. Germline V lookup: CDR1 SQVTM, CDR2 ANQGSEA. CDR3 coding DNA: TGCAGCGCAGGGACTACACAAGAGACCCAGTACTTC. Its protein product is CSAGTTQETQYF.

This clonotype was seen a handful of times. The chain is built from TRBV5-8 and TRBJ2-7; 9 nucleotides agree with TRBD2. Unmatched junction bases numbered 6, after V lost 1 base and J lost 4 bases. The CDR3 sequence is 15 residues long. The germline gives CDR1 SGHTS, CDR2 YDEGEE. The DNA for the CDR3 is TGTGCCAGCAGCTTGCCTAGCGGGGTAGCGTACGAGCAGTACTTC. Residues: CASSLPSGVAYEQYF.

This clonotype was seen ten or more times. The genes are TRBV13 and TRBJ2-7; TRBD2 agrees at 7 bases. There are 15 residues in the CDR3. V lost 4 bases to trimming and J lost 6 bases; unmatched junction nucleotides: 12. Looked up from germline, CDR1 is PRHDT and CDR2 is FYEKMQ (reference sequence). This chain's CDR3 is CASSSRTSTSSEQYF. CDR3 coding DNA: TGTGCCAGCAGCTCTCGGACTAGTACATCGTCCGAGCAGTACTTC.

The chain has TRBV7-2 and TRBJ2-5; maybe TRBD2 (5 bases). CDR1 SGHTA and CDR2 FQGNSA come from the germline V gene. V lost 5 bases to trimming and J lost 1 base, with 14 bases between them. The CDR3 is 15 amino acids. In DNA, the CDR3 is TGTGCCAGCAGCCCCCAACGAGCGGTCCAAGAGACCCAGTACTTC. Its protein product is CASSPQRAVQETQYF.

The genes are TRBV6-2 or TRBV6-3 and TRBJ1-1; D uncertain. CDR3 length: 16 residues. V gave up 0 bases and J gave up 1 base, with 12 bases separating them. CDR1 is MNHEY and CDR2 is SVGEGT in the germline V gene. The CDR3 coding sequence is TGTGCCAGCAGTTACTCGGGCGCCAGGAGGAACACTGAAGCTTTCTTT. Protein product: CASSYSGARRNTEAFF.

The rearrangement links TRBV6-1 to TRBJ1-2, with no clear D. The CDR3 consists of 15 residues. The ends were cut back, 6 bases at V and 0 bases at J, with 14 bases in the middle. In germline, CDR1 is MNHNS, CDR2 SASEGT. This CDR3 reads CASSVIESANYGYTF. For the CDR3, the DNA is TGTGCCAGCAGCGTTATTGAGTCAGCTAACTATGGCTACACCTTC.

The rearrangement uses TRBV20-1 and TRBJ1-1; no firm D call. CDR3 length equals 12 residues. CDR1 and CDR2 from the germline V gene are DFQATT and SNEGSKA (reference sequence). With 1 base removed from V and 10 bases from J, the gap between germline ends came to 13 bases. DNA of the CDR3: TGCAGTGCTAGAGCCCCCCCCGGGATAGCTTTCTTT. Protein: CSARAPPGIAFF.

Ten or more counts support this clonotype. The CDR3 DNA reads as TGTGCCAGCAGGCTAGCGGGGTACCAAGAGACCCAGTACTTC. Protein product: CASRLAGYQETQYF. The chain couples TRBV2 to TRBJ2-5; 9 bases agree with TRBD2. The CDR3 length is 14 residues. Germline CDR1 reads SNHLY; CDR2 reads FYNNEI. V lost 6 bases and J lost 0; bases outside the gene matches: 2. The full variable domain, rest sourced from reference TRBV2 and TRBJ2-5, is EPEVTQTPSHQVTQMGQEVILRCVPISNHLYFYWYRQILGQKVEFLVSFYNNEISEKSEIFDDQFSVERPDGSNFTLKIRSTKLEDSAMYFCASRLAGYQETQYFGPGTRLLVL.

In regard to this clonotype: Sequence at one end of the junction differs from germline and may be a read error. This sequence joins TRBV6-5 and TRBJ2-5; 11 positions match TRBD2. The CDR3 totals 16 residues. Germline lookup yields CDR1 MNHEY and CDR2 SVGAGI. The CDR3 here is CASSSPRTSGGETRYF. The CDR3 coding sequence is TGTGCCAGCAGTTCCCCTAGAACTAGCGGGGGTGAGACCCGGTACTTC.

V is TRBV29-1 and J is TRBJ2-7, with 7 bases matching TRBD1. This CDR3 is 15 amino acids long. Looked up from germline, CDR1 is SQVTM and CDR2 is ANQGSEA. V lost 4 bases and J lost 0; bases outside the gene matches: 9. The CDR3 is CSVARGQADSYEQYF. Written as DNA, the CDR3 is TGCAGCGTTGCCCGAGGACAGGCCGACTCCTACGAGCAGTACTTC.

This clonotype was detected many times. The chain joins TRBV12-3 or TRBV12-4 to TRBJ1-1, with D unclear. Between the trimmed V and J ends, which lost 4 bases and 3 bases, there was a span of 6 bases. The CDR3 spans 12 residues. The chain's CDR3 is CASSSRDTEAFF. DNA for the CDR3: TGTGCCAGCAGTTCACGGGACACTGAAGCTTTCTTT.

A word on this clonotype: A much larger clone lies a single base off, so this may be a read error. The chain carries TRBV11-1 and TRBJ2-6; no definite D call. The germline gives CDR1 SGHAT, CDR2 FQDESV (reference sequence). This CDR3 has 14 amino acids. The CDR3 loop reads CAGSAISGANVLTF. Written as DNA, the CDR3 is TGTGCCGGCAGCGCAATCTCTGGGGCCAACGTCCTGACTTTC.